The 7 T cell receptor beta chains listed next were all sequenced from one sample in a study of cytomegalovirus exposure and HLA in healthy donors. The PCR contained 60 Vbeta and 13 Jbeta primers. The repertoire was sequenced with immunoSEQ multiplex PCR; TCRdb's copy has only in-frame clones and lacks some. The data contain more than 150,000 clones, about 85% of them singletons. Input material: PBMCs. The receptor set was obtained from a woman under 30 in good health and CMV-seronegative.

J is TRBJ1-1 and V is TRBV7-3; possibly TRBD1 for D (5 bases). The CDR3 is made up of 14 amino acids. Trimming shortened V by 2 bases and J by 1 base, and 8 bases separated the two germline ends. Germline CDR1 is SGHTA and CDR2 is FQGTGA. CDR3 loop: CASSLGAPNTEAFF. CDR3 in DNA: TGTGCCAGCAGCTTAGGGGCCCCGAACACTGAAGCTTTCTTT. The full variable domain, in which reference TRBV7-3 and TRBJ1-1 provide the parts outside the CDR3, is GAGVSQTPSNKVTEKGKYVELRCDPISGHTALYWYRQSLGQGPEFLIYFQGTGAADDSGLPNDRFFAVRPEGSVSTLKIQRTERGDSAVYLCASSLGAPNTEAFFGQGTRLTVV.

This chain connects TRBV2 to TRBJ2-5; perhaps TRBD2 as D (5 bases). The CDR3 extends over 15 amino acids. Germline CDR1 and CDR2: SNHLY and FYNNEI. Trimming left V 0 bases short and J 5 bases short, with 13 bases between. The CDR3 loop reads CASSEALRGWETQYF. The CDR3 coding sequence is TGTGCCAGCAGTGAAGCGCTTCGGGGTTGGGAGACCCAGTACTTC.

The chain couples TRBV28 to TRBJ2-7; tentative D call: TRBD2 (6 bases). CDR1 is MDHEN and CDR2 is SYDVKM in the germline V gene. The germline V and J ends were trimmed by 7 bases and 2 bases, with 21 bases remaining between them. CDR3 size: 16 residues. CDR3 DNA: TGTGCCAGCAATACGCGGCTTCGCGGGGCCCCCTACGAGCAGTACTTC. Translating it yields CASNTRLRGAPYEQYF.

This chain uses TRBV14 with TRBJ2-7, with TRBD2 matching 8 bases. V was pared by 4 bases and J by 2 bases, with 7 bases of the junction left unmatched. CDR3 length equals 15 residues. In germline, CDR1 is SGHDN, CDR2 FVKESK. The CDR3: CASSPLAGGPYEQYF. The CDR3 DNA reads as TGTGCCAGCAGCCCACTTGCGGGAGGCCCCTACGAGCAGTACTTC. Supplemented by reference TRBV14 and TRBJ2-7, the full variable domain reads EAGVTQFPSHSVIEKGQTVTLRCDPISGHDNLYWYRRVMGKEIKFLLHFVKESKQDESGMPNNRFLAERTGGTYSTLKVQPAELEDSGVYFCASSPLAGGPYEQYFGPGTRLTVT.

The chain recombines TRBV10-3 with TRBJ1-2; no clear D gene. Germline lookup yields CDR1 ENHRY and CDR2 SYGVKD. V shed 1 base and J shed 5 bases, with 8 bases lying between them. The CDR3 has 13 amino acids. DNA of the CDR3: TGTGCCATCAGTGAGTTGGGAGGATATGGCTACACCTTC. Its translation is CAISELGGYGYTF.

The chain recombines TRBV13 with TRBJ2-7, with TRBD2 matching 7 bases. The CDR3 has 17 amino acids. J lost 4 bases, V lost 5 bases, and 17 bases had no gene match. Germline CDR1 and CDR2: PRHDT and FYEKMQ (reference sequence). CDR3 amino acids: CASSPPASKGREYEQYF. The DNA of the CDR3 is TGTGCCAGCAGCCCCCCCGCGTCTAAAGGGAGGGAATACGAGCAGTACTTC.

The rearrangement joins TRBV6-1 to TRBJ2-7; tentative D call: TRBD2 (6 bases). CDR3 length: 14 residues. The V end lost 8 bases, the J end lost 4 bases, and 18 bases lay between the germline ends. From germline, CDR1 is MNHNS and CDR2 SASEGT. CDR3 loop: CASVKGGAEYEQYF. The CDR3 bases are TGTGCCAGCGTAAAGGGAGGTGCAGAGTACGAGCAGTACTTC.